The rows below give T cell receptor beta chains drawn from one sample of a study of T cell repertoires in cytomegalovirus infection. Antigens of these TCRs are unknown. TCRdb redid the calling of the reads with MiXCR, one entry per CDR3 protein. Of about 830,000 distinct CDR3 sequences detected, approximately 32% appear once; the ten largest clones hold around an eighth. The sequenced sample was cultured CD8+ T cells from PBMCs, obtained from culture after CMV antigen stimulation. These receptors were collected from a human donor in good health (CMV status not recorded). Some clones in this sample may be carry-over from other donors' samples. Each CDR3 is given with its conserved first and last residue. The D gene is left open where the match is weak. Size is stated for part of the rows, as once, few or many counts, or as a class when the clone is expanded.

cdr3_nt cdr3_aa cdr3_length clone_size v_call d_call j_call
TGTGCCAGCAGTTTCACAGGGGGCAGGGGTACTGAAGCTTTCTTT CASSFTGGRGTEAFF 15 . TRBV6-2/TRBV6-3 TRBD1 TRBJ1-1
TGTGCCACCCGAACAGGGGGCTCGAATCAGCCCCAGCATTTT CATRTGGSNQPQHF 14 . TRBV2 TRBD1 TRBJ1-5
TGTGCCAGCAGCTTTAGCGGGGGGGTTCCAGATACGCAGTATTTT CASSFSGGVPDTQYF 15 few TRBV7-8 TRBD2 TRBJ2-3
TGTGCCAGCAGAAGGCGAGGGAGCGGGGATACGCAGTATTTT CASRRRGSGDTQYF 14 . TRBV28 . TRBJ2-3
TGTGCCAGCAGCGGACTGGTGTTCGGGGAGCTGTTTTTT CASSGLVFGELFF 13 few TRBV5-4 . TRBJ2-2
TGTGCCAGCAGCCTGGGACTAGCGGGGGGAACAATCCAAGAGACCCAGTACTTC CASSLGLAGGTIQETQYF 18 . TRBV5-4 TRBD2 TRBJ2-5
TGCGCCAGCAGCCTGTTTGGGGGCGATAGCAATCAGCCCCAGCATTTT CASSLFGGDSNQPQHF 16 . TRBV4-1 . TRBJ1-5
TGCGCCAGCAGCCAGGGAGGGACGTCCGACGAGCAGTACTTC CASSQGGTSDEQYF 14 . TRBV4-1 TRBD2 TRBJ2-7
TGTGCCAGCAGCTTAGCCCGGATCCTGAACACTGAAGCTTTCTTT CASSLARILNTEAFF 15 many TRBV7-2 . TRBJ1-1
TGTGCCAGCAGTTTTTTTGTAGCGGGGGGTCCATACAATGAGCAGTTCTTC CASSFFVAGGPYNEQFF 17 many TRBV12-3/TRBV12-4 TRBD2 TRBJ2-1